This entry lists 3 T cell receptor beta chains sequenced from one sample in a study of blood T cell repertoires in COVID-19. This table comes from immunoSEQ multiplex PCR, and its TCRdb copy is limited to in-frame clones, with some not included. The sample carries roughly 300,000 clones, roughly 90% recorded once. Sequencing was performed on PBMCs or T cells enriched from blood (not recorded which). All receptors come from a woman aged 30 to 39 who had recovered from COVID-19.

V and J are TRBV27 and TRBJ1-2; D is ambiguous. The CDR3 extends over 15 amino acids. In germline, CDR1 is MNHEY, CDR2 SMNVEV (reference sequence). V was shortened by 0 bases and J by 4 bases, with 12 bases between the two germline ends. The CDR3: CASSLSEAPSYGYTF. CDR3 bases: TGTGCCAGCAGTTTATCGGAGGCCCCTAGCTATGGCTACACCTTC.

This clone occurred a few times. V is TRBV7-9 and J is TRBJ2-2; 8 bases are a match to TRBD1. The germline V gene has CDR1 SEHNR and CDR2 FQNEAQ (reference sequence). There are 14 residues in the CDR3. With V trimmed by 2 bases and J by 6 bases, 2 bases remained unmatched. Here the CDR3 DNA reads TGTGCCAGCAGCTTACAGGGGGCTCCCGGGGAGCTGTTTTTT. Translated: CASSLQGAPGELFF.

The chain employs TRBV5-4 and TRBJ2-1; TRBD2 might be the D (6 bases). This CDR3 is built from 13 residues. The V end was cut by 4 bases, the J end by 5 bases, with 10 bases between. CDR1 and CDR2 (germline): SGHNT, YYREEE (reference sequence). CDR3: CASSGGLNNEQFF. The CDR3, as DNA: TGTGCCAGCAGCGGGGGACTTAACAATGAGCAGTTCTTC. The full variable domain, completed using reference TRBV5-4 and TRBJ2-1, is ETGVTQSPTHLIKTRGQQVTLRCSSQSGHNTVSWYQQALGQGPQFIFQYYREEENGRGNFPPRFSGLQFPNYSSELNVNALELDDSALYLCASSGGLNNEQFFGPGTRLTVL.